A selection of T cell receptor beta chains follows, all from one sample in a study of Graves' ophthalmopathy and Graves' hyperthyroidism. In TCRdb, the multiplex PCR reads were re-called with MiXCR into one record per CDR3 protein. The sample consists of 350,000 to 450,000 distinct CDR3 sequences, roughly 18% of them appearing once. What was sequenced was peripheral blood. The source of these receptors is a young woman with Graves' ophthalmopathy. Both conserved end residues are part of each CDR3. D genes are given only for firm matches.

d_gene | j_gene | v_gene | CDR3aa
TRBD1 | TRBJ2-7 | TRBV19 | CASRDRGAYEQYF
- | TRBJ2-7 | TRBV9 | CASSVFNPGSTIYEQYF
TRBD2 | TRBJ2-5 | TRBV7-2 | CASSLAPLAGTRQETQYF
- | TRBJ2-3 | TRBV15 | CATSFGPGTDTQYF
TRBD1 | TRBJ2-2 | TRBV5-1 | CASRLGTANTGELFF
- | TRBJ2-7 | TRBV20-1 | CSASPGEQYF
TRBD2 | TRBJ2-7 | TRBV30 | CAWSWGLARREQYF
TRBD2 | TRBJ2-7 | TRBV12-3/TRBV12-4 | CASAGLAESYEQYF
TRBD1 | TRBJ1-1 | TRBV28 | CASPPSQGANTEAFF
- | TRBJ2-2 | TRBV19 | CASYKNTGELFF
TRBD1 | TRBJ1-1 | TRBV5-1 | CASKRQGADTEAFF
- | TRBJ2-2 | TRBV7-2 | CASSSYDTGELFF
TRBD1 | TRBJ2-7 | TRBV29-1 | CSVEETGGYEQYF
- | TRBJ2-7 | TRBV6-2/TRBV6-3 | CASSYRAQRAYEQYF
TRBD1 | TRBJ1-2 | TRBV11-2 | CASSSPLRDSSYRGYTF
- | TRBJ1-1 | TRBV12-5 | CASGLAGLDTEAFF
TRBD1 | TRBJ2-7 | TRBV9 | CASSVGAGGNYEQYF
- | TRBJ1-1 | TRBV28 | CASSKNLNTEAFF
TRBD2 | TRBJ2-5 | TRBV11-2 | CASSLLTSAQETQYF
- | TRBJ2-2 | TRBV10-1 | CASGTGNTGELFF
- | TRBJ2-3 | TRBV20-1 | CSWTPVGSDTQYF
- | TRBJ2-7 | TRBV18 | CASSPSPTPRRSYEQYF
TRBD1 | TRBJ2-7 | TRBV27 | CASSPSGTASIEQYF
- | TRBJ2-3 | TRBV15 | CATSGQFNDPYF
TRBD2 | TRBJ2-7 | TRBV7-3 | CASSPGRLAGEQYF
TRBD1 | TRBJ1-1 | TRBV29-1 | CSARGEARHQDTEAFF
- | TRBJ1-5 | TRBV28 | CASSFGSGNQPQHF
TRBD1 | TRBJ2-7 | TRBV11-2 | CASSERLKGAWEQYF
- | TRBJ1-3 | TRBV10-1 | CASSDGGIGNTIYF
- | TRBJ1-3 | TRBV13 | CASSLNTGNTIYF
- | TRBJ2-5 | TRBV3-1 | CASSLTLETQYF
TRBD2 | TRBJ2-5 | TRBV6-5 | CASTSGLVAETQYF
- | TRBJ2-7 | TRBV6-5 | CASSYQETYEQYF
- | TRBJ2-2 | TRBV30 | CAWSGDVVGAQARATGELFF
- | TRBJ1-1 | TRBV27 | CASSLYSPGKHMNTEAFF
TRBD2 | TRBJ2-5 | TRBV6-5 | CASSYSRLAGRSQETQYF
- | TRBJ2-7 | TRBV18 | CASSPGDGLYEQYF